These T cell receptor beta chains were read from a single sample in a study of cytomegalovirus exposure and HLA in healthy donors. The assay was immunoSEQ multiplex PCR, and TCRdb's table has in-frame clones only and misses some. The sample's table shows about 52,000 clones. Sequencing used PBMCs. These receptors were obtained from a woman in her sixties in good health and CMV-seropositive. Both conserved end residues are part of each CDR3. D genes are given only for firm matches.

j_call d_call v_call cdr3_aa cdr3_nt
TRBJ1-1 TRBD1 TRBV7-9 CASSSRTGLLTEAFF TGTGCCAGCAGCTCACGGACAGGGCTCCTCACTGAAGCTTTCTTT
TRBJ2-5 . TRBV7-8 CASSLVLAHQETQYF TGTGCCAGCAGCTTAGTATTAGCGCACCAAGAGACCCAGTACTTC
TRBJ1-2 TRBD1 TRBV19 CASSPRTGGANYGYTF TGTGCCAGTAGTCCACGGACAGGGGGCGCCAACTATGGCTACACCTTC
TRBJ1-1 . TRBV7-9 CASSRRSFSEWAFF TGTGCCAGCAGCCGGAGGAGTTTTTCGGAGTGGGCTTTCTTT
TRBJ1-1 . TRBV5-1 CASSLSRGTEAFF TGCGCCAGCAGCCTGTCCCGGGGCACTGAAGCTTTCTTT
TRBJ2-4 TRBD2 TRBV4-3 CASSQDRGPGGAAKNIQYF TGCGCCAGCAGCCAAGACCGGGGACCGGGGGGGGCCGCCAAAAACATTCAGTACTTC
TRBJ2-7 TRBD1 TRBV5-1 CASSLVPDRDHEQYF TGCGCCAGCAGCTTGGTCCCGGACAGGGACCACGAGCAGTACTTC
TRBJ1-1 . TRBV11-2 CASSLDVGGLNTEAFF TGTGCCAGCAGCTTAGACGTTGGGGGCTTGAACACTGAAGCTTTCTTT
TRBJ2-1 . TRBV9 CASSPPRRDSYNEQFF TGTGCCAGCAGCCCCCCTAGGCGAGACTCCTACAATGAGCAGTTCTTC
TRBJ2-5 TRBD2 TRBV28 CASSAPGLAEETQYF TGTGCCAGCAGTGCCCCGGGACTAGCGGAAGAGACCCAGTACTTC
TRBJ2-1 . TRBV6-5 CASSYSLHADNEQFF TGTGCCAGCAGTTACTCACTGCACGCCGACAATGAGCAGTTCTTC
TRBJ1-4 . TRBV2 CASSEKRGGEKLFF TGTGCCAGCAGTGAAAAAAGGGGTGGTGAAAAACTGTTTTTT
TRBJ2-7 TRBD1 TRBV7-9 CASSSQGVTYEQYF TGTGCCAGCAGCTCCCAGGGGGTTACCTACGAGCAGTACTTC
TRBJ1-2 . TRBV29-1 CSVDGRGAYGYTF TGCAGCGTTGACGGCCGCGGCGCGTATGGCTACACCTTC
TRBJ1-3 . TRBV6-5 CASSYSTPAGNTIYF TGTGCCAGCAGTTACTCTACCCCGGCTGGAAACACCATATATTTT
TRBJ1-1 TRBD1 TRBV5-1 CASSWGQINTEAFF TGCGCCAGCAGCTGGGGACAGATAAACACTGAAGCTTTCTTT
TRBJ1-3 . TRBV5-1 CASSLLQGNTIYF TGCGCCAGCAGCTTACTACAGGGTAACACCATATATTTT
TRBJ1-2 . TRBV9 CASSVETARDYGYTF TGTGCCAGCAGCGTAGAAACTGCGAGAGACTATGGCTACACCTTC
TRBJ2-7 . TRBV2 CARGDFPTYEQYF TGTGCCAGGGGGGACTTTCCCACCTACGAGCAGTACTTC
TRBJ1-3 . TRBV18 CASSPDYSGNTIYF TGTGCCAGCTCACCCGACTACTCTGGAAACACCATATATTTT
TRBJ1-6 . TRBV19 CASSIQGSQNSPLHF TGTGCCAGTAGTATTCAGGGGAGTCAGAATTCACCCCTCCACTTT